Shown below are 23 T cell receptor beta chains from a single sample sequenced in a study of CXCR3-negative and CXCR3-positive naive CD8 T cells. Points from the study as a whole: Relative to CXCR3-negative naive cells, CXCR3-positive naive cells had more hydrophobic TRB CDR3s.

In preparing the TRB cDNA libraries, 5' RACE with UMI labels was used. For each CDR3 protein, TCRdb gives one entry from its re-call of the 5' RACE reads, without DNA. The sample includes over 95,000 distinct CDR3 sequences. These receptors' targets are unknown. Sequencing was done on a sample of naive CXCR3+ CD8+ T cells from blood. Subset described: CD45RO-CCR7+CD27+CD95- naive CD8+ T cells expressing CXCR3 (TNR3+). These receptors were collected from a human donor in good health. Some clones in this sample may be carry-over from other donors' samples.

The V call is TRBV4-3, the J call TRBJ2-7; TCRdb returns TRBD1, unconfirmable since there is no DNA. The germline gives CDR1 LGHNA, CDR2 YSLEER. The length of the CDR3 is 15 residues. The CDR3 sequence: CASSQEGTGQHEQYF.

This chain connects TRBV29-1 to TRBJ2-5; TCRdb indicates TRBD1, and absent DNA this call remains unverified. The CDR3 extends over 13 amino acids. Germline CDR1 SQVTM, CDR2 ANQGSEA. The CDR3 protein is CSVRGGDQETQYF.

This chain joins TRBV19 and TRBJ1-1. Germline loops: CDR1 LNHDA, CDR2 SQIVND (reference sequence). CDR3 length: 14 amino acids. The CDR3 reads CASSIIGSNTEAFF.

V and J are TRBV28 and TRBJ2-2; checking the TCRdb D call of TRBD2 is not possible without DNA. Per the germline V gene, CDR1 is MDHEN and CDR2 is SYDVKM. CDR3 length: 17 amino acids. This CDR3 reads CASSSIQAGPYTGELFF. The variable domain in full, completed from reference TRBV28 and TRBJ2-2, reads DVKVTQSSRYLVKRTGEKVFLECVQDMDHENMFWYRQDPGLGLRLIYFSYDVKMKEKGDIPEGYSVSREKKERFSLILESASTNQTSMYLCASSSIQAGPYTGELFFGEGSRLTVL.

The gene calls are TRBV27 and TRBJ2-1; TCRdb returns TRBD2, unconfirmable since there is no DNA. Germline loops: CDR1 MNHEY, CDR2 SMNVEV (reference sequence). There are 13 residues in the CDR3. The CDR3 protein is CASSTRLTNEQFF.

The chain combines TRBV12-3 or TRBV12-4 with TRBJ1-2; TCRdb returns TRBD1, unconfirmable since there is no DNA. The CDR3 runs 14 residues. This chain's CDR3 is CASSPGQGLWGYTF.

The CDR3 loop reads CASSQSRLAGDEQLF. The V gene is TRBV14, the J gene TRBJ2-1; lacking DNA, the TRBD2 call made by TCRdb goes unchecked. This CDR3 contains 15 residues. CDR1 and CDR2 from the germline V gene are SGHDN and FVKESK.

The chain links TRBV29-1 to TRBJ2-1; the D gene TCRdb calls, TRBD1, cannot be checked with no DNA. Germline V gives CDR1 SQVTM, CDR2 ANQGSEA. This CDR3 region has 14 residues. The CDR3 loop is CSVESRGSYNEQFF.

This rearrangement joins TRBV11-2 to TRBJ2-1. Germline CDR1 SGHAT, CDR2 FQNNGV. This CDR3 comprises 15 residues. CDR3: CASSLVRGSYNEQFF. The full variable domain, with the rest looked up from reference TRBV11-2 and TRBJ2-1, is EAGVAQSPRYKIIEKRQSVAFWCNPISGHATLYWYQQILGQGPKLLIQFQNNGVVDDSQLPKDRFSAERLKGVDSTLKIQPAKLEDSAVYLCASSLVRGSYNEQFFGPGTRLTVL.

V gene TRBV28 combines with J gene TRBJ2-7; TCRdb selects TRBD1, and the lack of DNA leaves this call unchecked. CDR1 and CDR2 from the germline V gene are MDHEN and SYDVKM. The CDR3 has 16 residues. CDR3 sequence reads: CASSTDGQGGSYEQYF.

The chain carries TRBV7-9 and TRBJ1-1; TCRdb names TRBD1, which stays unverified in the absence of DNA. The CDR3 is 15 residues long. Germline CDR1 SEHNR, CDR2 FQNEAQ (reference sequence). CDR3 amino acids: CASSLGVWEGTEAFF. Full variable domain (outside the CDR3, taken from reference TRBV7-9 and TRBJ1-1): DTGVSQNPRHKITKRGQNVTFRCDPISEHNRLYWYRQTLGQGPEFLTYFQNEAQLEKSRLLSDRFSAERPKGSFSTLEIQRTEQGDSAMYLCASSLGVWEGTEAFFGQGTRLTVV.

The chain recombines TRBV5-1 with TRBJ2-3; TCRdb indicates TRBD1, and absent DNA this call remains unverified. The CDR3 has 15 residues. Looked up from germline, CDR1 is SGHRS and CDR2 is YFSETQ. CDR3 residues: CASSTRTGSTDTQYF.

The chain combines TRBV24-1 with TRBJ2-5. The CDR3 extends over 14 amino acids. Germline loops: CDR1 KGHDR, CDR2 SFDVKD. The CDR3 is CATSDHQQVETQYF.

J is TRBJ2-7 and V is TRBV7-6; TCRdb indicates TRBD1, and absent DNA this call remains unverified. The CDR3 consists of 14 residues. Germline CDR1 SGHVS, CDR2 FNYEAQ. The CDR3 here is CASSLGDRSYEQYF.

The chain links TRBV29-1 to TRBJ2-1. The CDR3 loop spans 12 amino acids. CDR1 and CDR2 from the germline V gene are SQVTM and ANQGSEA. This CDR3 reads CSMGISGNEQFF.

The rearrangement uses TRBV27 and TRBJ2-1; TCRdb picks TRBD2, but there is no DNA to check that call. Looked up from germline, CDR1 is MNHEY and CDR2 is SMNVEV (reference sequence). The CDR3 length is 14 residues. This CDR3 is CATSSGGPYNEQFF.

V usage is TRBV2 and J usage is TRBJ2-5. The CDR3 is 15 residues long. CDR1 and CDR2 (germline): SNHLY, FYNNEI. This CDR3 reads CASSEALAIMETQYF.

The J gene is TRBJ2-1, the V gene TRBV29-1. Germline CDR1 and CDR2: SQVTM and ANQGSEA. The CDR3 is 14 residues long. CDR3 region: CSVGSVQVGNEQFF.

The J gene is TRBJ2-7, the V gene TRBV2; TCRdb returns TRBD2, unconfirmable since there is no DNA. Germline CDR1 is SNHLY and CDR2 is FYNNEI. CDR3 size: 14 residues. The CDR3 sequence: CASWPGLASYEQYF.

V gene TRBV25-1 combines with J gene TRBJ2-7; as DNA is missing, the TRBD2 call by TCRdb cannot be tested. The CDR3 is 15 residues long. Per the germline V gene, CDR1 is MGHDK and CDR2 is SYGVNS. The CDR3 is CASSEAGLAGYEQYF.

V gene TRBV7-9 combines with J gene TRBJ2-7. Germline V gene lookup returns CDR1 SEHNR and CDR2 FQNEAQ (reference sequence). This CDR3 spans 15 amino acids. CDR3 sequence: CASSSKGGSPYEQYF.

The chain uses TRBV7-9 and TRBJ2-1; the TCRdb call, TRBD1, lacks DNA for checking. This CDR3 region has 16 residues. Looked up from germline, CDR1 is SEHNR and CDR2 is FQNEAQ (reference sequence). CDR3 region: CASSLDITGGASEQFF.

The CDR3 is CASSLVGAGGYEQYF. The chain uses TRBV5-6 and TRBJ2-7; TCRdb proposes TRBD1, but this gene call is untestable without DNA. Germline CDR1 and CDR2: SGHDT and YYEEEE. CDR3 length: 15 amino acids.